These 5 T cell receptor beta chains came from one sample sequenced in a study of CD8+CD57+ T cells in acquired aplastic anemia. Sequenced patients had shown CD8+CD57+ cell expansion by flow cytometry. Both TCR beta VDJ combination and CDR3 sequence profiling were carried out. Genomic DNA was the template for this profiling. TCRdb analysed the reads with MiXCR anew, one entry per CDR3 protein. This table has hundreds of thousands of distinct CDR3 sequences, 47% appearing once. What was sequenced was sorted CD4+, CD8+, or CD8+CD57+ T cells (not recorded which) from PBMCs. The receptors originated from a human donor with aplastic anemia.

This clonotype was seen repeatedly, ten times or more. The J gene is TRBJ2-7, the V gene TRBV29-1; 8 bases fit TRBD1. This CDR3 contains 13 residues. Per the germline V gene, CDR1 is SQVTM and CDR2 is ANQGSEA. V was clipped by 3 bases and J by 3 bases; unmatched bases: 4. CDR3 loop: CSVEAGGNYEQYF. Here the CDR3 DNA reads TGCAGCGTTGAGGCAGGGGGCAACTACGAGCAGTACTTC.

This clonotype was recorded many times. The chain carries TRBV7-9 and TRBJ1-3; 11 bases line up with TRBD1. Germline CDR1 SEHNR, CDR2 FQNEAQ (reference sequence). The CDR3 is made up of 14 amino acids. Unmatched junction bases numbered 5, after V lost 5 bases and J lost 8 bases. Here the CDR3 reads CASSPRDRGDTIYF. The CDR3 DNA reads TGTGCCAGCAGCCCCCGGGACAGGGGGGACACCATATATTTT.

The rearrangement joins TRBV14 to TRBJ2-7; D ambiguous. Looked up from germline, CDR1 is SGHDN and CDR2 is FVKESK. CDR3 length: 12 residues. Trimming stripped 8 bases from V and 2 bases from J, with 10 bases between. CDR3 in DNA: TGTGCCAGCCTAAGGACGACCTACGAGCAGTACTTC. Protein product: CASLRTTYEQYF. Supplemented by reference TRBV14 and TRBJ2-7, the full variable domain reads EAGVTQFPSHSVIEKGQTVTLRCDPISGHDNLYWYRRVMGKEIKFLLHFVKESKQDESGMPNNRFLAERTGGTYSTLKVQPAELEDSGVYFCASLRTTYEQYFGPGTRLTVT.

This clonotype was seen more than once but under ten times. The V gene is TRBV6-5, the J gene TRBJ2-2; 12 nucleotides agree with TRBD2. Germline loops: CDR1 MNHEY, CDR2 SVGAGI. This CDR3 spans 19 amino acids. The ends lost 2 bases at V and 2 bases at J; junction bases unmatched: 9. DNA of the CDR3: TGTGCCAGCAGTTACGACCTAGCGGGAGGGTTGGGAAACACCGGGGAGCTGTTTTTT. Translation gives CASSYDLAGGLGNTGELFF.

With respect to this clonotype: A much larger clonotype is one base distant, so this may be a read error. The chain links TRBV10-3 to TRBJ2-1; D gene ambiguous. The CDR3 has 10 amino acids. In germline, CDR1 is ENHRY, CDR2 SYGVKD. The V and J ends lost 10 bases and 8 bases respectively, with 9 bases between them. The CDR3 sequence: CATEGDEQFF. In DNA form, the CDR3 reads TGTGCCACCGAAGGCGATGAGCAGTTCTTC.